This T cell receptor (beta chain) was sequenced for a study of cytomegalovirus exposure and HLA in healthy donors. For the study at large: When fewer than 500 donors were genotyped, 81% of them were found to fall in the Caucasian-associated ancestry cluster.

Findings and limits, study-wide: In presence/absence analyses, roughly uniform sequencing depth across donors was assumed.

60 Vbeta and 13 Jbeta primers were used in PCR. Produced via immunoSEQ multiplex PCR; TCRdb's table is partial and in-frame only. The table shows around 86,000 clones, with 77% occurring only once. Concerning this clone: What it binds is unknown.

Germline CDR1 reads GTSNPN; CDR2 reads SVGIG (reference sequence). The CDR3 is made up of 16 amino acids. The V and J ends lost 3 bases and 11 bases respectively, with 25 bases between them. This chain connects TRBV30 to TRBJ1-4; D gene unclear. The sample was PBMCs. The receptor was isolated from a man aged 45-65 years in good health and CMV-seropositive. CDR3 residues: CAWSTTGGPTGGKLFF. The DNA for the CDR3 is TGTGCCTGGAGCACGACGGGCGGGCCTACCGGCGGGAAACTGTTTTTT.